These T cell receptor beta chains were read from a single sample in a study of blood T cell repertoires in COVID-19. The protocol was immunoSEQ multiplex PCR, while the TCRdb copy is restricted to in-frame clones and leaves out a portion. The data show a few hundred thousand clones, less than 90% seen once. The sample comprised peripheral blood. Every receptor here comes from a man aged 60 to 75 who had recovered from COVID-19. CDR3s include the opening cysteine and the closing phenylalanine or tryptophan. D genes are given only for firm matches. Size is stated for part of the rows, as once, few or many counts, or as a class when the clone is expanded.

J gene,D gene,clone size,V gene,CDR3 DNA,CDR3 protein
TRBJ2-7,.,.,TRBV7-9,TGTGCCAGCAGCTCAGAAACAGGGCCCTGGGAGCAGTACTTC,CASSSETGPWEQYF
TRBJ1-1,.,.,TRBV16,TGTGCCAGCAGCCATGGGCTTGAGGCTTTCTTT,CASSHGLEAFF
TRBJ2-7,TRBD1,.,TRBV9,TGTGCCAGCAGCGGTGGGTCGGGGACAGGATTCTACGAGCAGTACTTC,CASSGGSGTGFYEQYF
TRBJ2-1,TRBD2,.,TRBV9,TGTGCCAGCTCCCCCCGGGGCGGGGGGGCGAATGAGCAGTTCTTC,CASSPRGGGANEQFF
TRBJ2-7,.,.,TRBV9,TGTGCCAGCAGCGTAGGTCTCGGGCGGGACGAGCAGTACTTC,CASSVGLGRDEQYF
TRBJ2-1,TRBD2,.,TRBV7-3,TGTGCCAGCAGGTCTAGCGGGGGGAGTTACAATGAGCAGTTCTTC,CASRSSGGSYNEQFF
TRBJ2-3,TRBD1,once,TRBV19,TGTGCCAGTAGTACCCGACAGGGTAGGTCAGATACGCAGTATTTT,CASSTRQGRSDTQYF
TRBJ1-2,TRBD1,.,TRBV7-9,TGTGCCAGCAGCTCCAAGGGACAGGGCGATGGCTACACCTTC,CASSSKGQGDGYTF
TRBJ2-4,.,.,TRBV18,TGTGCCAGCTCTCGAGACGGCAGGGCTCCGCTAGCCAAAAACATTCAGTACTTC,CASSRDGRAPLAKNIQYF
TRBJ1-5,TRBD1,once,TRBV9,TGTGCCAGCACCCCGACAGGGGCAAGCAATCAGCCCCAGCATTTT,CASTPTGASNQPQHF
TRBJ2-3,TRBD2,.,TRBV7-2,TGTGCCAGCAGCTTAGAAGGCGGGGGGTCGGATACGCAGTATTTT,CASSLEGGGSDTQYF
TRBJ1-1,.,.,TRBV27,TGTGCCAGCAGTCCGTCTAGTACAGGGAGGAACACTGAAGCTTTCTTT,CASSPSSTGRNTEAFF
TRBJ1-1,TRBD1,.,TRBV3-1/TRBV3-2,TGTGCCAGCAGCCAAAGCGGGACAGGGGGTAATGGAGCTTTCTTT,CASSQSGTGGNGAFF
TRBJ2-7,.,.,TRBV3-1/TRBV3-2,TGTGCCAGCAGCCGACACTTACCCCCCTACGAGCAGTACTTC,CASSRHLPPYEQYF